A selection of T cell receptor beta chains follows, all from one sample in a study of blood T cell repertoires in COVID-19. Only in-frame clones appear in the TCRdb table, and some are missing; sequencing was by immunoSEQ multiplex PCR. The data show 250,000 or so clones, around nine tenths seen once. The specimen was PBMCs or T cells enriched from blood (not recorded which). These receptors came from a woman in her fifties or sixties who had recovered from COVID-19. Both conserved end residues are part of each CDR3. A D gene is named only where the DNA matches it firmly. Clone size is shown for a subset of rows, as once, few, many or a class of expanded clone.

j_call: TRBJ2-1; v_call: TRBV9; d_call: TRBD2; clone_size: once; cdr3_aa: CASSPGTSGYSFSYNEQFF; cdr3_nt: TGTGCCAGCAGCCCGGGGACTAGCGGGTATTCTTTCTCCTACAATGAGCAGTTCTTC
j_call: TRBJ2-1; v_call: TRBV10-3; d_call: NA; clone_size: NA; cdr3_aa: CAIRGNEGSYNEQFF; cdr3_nt: TGTGCCATCAGGGGCAACGAGGGCTCCTACAATGAGCAGTTCTTC
j_call: TRBJ2-3; v_call: TRBV5-1; d_call: NA; clone_size: NA; cdr3_aa: CASSMGIVTNTQYF; cdr3_nt: TGCGCCAGCAGCATGGGGATTGTGACAAATACGCAGTATTTT
j_call: TRBJ1-5; v_call: TRBV19; d_call: NA; clone_size: NA; cdr3_aa: CASNIRGWGQPQHF; cdr3_nt: TGTGCCAGTAATATCAGGGGATGGGGTCAGCCCCAGCATTTT
j_call: TRBJ2-6; v_call: TRBV29-1; d_call: TRBD1; clone_size: few; cdr3_aa: CSVETPEQGSFGANVLTF; cdr3_nt: TGCAGCGTCGAGACACCAGAACAGGGGTCCTTTGGGGCCAACGTCCTGACTTTC
j_call: TRBJ2-2; v_call: TRBV30; d_call: TRBD2; clone_size: NA; cdr3_aa: CAWSLPPLAGGPITGELFF; cdr3_nt: TGTGCCTGGAGTCTCCCCCCCCTAGCGGGAGGGCCGATCACCGGGGAGCTGTTTTTT
j_call: TRBJ1-5; v_call: TRBV5-1; d_call: TRBD1; clone_size: NA; cdr3_aa: CASSLGTGDSNQPQHF; cdr3_nt: TGCGCCAGCAGCTTGGGGACAGGGGATAGCAATCAGCCCCAGCATTTT
j_call: TRBJ2-3; v_call: TRBV1; d_call: NA; clone_size: NA; cdr3_aa: CTSSPPSGCTDTQYF; cdr3_nt: TGCACCAGCAGCCCACCTAGCGGGTGCACAGATACGCAGTATTTT
j_call: TRBJ1-4; v_call: TRBV27; d_call: NA; clone_size: NA; cdr3_aa: CASSLYAGLNKFF; cdr3_nt: TGTGCCAGCAGTTTGTACGCAGGGCTCAATAAGTTTTTT
j_call: TRBJ2-7; v_call: TRBV6-5; d_call: TRBD1; clone_size: NA; cdr3_aa: CASRGWGQGYEQYF; cdr3_nt: TGTGCCAGCAGGGGTTGGGGACAGGGATACGAGCAGTACTTC
j_call: TRBJ2-7; v_call: TRBV27; d_call: NA; clone_size: NA; cdr3_aa: CASSLKTGPPYEQYF; cdr3_nt: TGTGCCAGCAGTTTAAAAACAGGGCCCCCCTACGAGCAGTACTTC
j_call: TRBJ2-7; v_call: TRBV6-6; d_call: TRBD1; clone_size: NA; cdr3_aa: CASSGQAYEQYF; cdr3_nt: TGTGCCAGCAGCGGACAGGCCTACGAGCAGTACTTC
j_call: TRBJ1-1; v_call: TRBV5-5; d_call: NA; clone_size: NA; cdr3_aa: CASSLRPYGGWNTEAFF; cdr3_nt: TGTGCCAGCAGCTTGAGGCCGTATGGGGGGTGGAACACTGAAGCTTTCTTT
j_call: TRBJ1-1; v_call: TRBV7-9; d_call: NA; clone_size: NA; cdr3_aa: CASSFDQGNTEAFF; cdr3_nt: TGTGCCAGCAGCTTCGATCAGGGGAACACTGAAGCTTTCTTT
j_call: TRBJ2-5; v_call: TRBV7-2; d_call: TRBD2; clone_size: NA; cdr3_aa: CASSLGMGLQETQYF; cdr3_nt: TGTGCCAGCAGCTTAGGTATGGGACTACAAGAGACCCAGTACTTC
j_call: TRBJ1-2; v_call: TRBV28; d_call: TRBD1; clone_size: NA; cdr3_aa: CASSTPGQANYGYTF; cdr3_nt: TGTGCCAGCAGTACCCCGGGACAGGCAAACTATGGCTACACCTTC
j_call: TRBJ2-5; v_call: TRBV19; d_call: TRBD2; clone_size: NA; cdr3_aa: CASSAPSGRAGETQYF; cdr3_nt: TGTGCCAGTAGTGCGCCTAGCGGGAGGGCCGGAGAGACCCAGTACTTC
j_call: TRBJ1-3; v_call: TRBV20-1; d_call: TRBD1; clone_size: NA; cdr3_aa: CSASVFGGQGHSGNTIYF; cdr3_nt: TGCAGTGCTAGTGTATTTGGGGGACAGGGGCACTCTGGAAACACCATATATTTT
j_call: TRBJ1-4; v_call: TRBV5-4; d_call: TRBD1; clone_size: NA; cdr3_aa: CASSFTGVGEKLFF; cdr3_nt: TGTGCCAGCAGCTTCACAGGGGTCGGTGAAAAACTGTTTTTT
j_call: TRBJ2-5; v_call: TRBV5-1; d_call: TRBD2; clone_size: NA; cdr3_aa: CASSFTSGIQETQYF; cdr3_nt: TGCGCCAGCAGCTTTACTAGCGGGATCCAGGAGACCCAGTACTTC
j_call: TRBJ2-7; v_call: TRBV6-1; d_call: NA; clone_size: NA; cdr3_aa: CASSDLSELSSYEQYF; cdr3_nt: TGTGCCAGCAGTGACCTCTCCGAGTTGAGCTCCTACGAGCAGTACTTC
j_call: TRBJ2-7; v_call: TRBV30; d_call: NA; clone_size: NA; cdr3_aa: CAKEGHEQYF; cdr3_nt: TGTGCCAAGGAGGGCCACGAGCAGTACTTC
j_call: TRBJ1-3; v_call: TRBV30; d_call: NA; clone_size: NA; cdr3_aa: CAFTGFGNTIYF; cdr3_nt: TGTGCCTTTACAGGGTTTGGAAACACCATATATTTT
j_call: TRBJ1-5; v_call: TRBV5-4; d_call: TRBD1; clone_size: NA; cdr3_aa: CASSDTQGAPDTQPQHF; cdr3_nt: TGTGCCAGCAGCGATACCCAGGGGGCCCCAGACACTCAGCCCCAGCATTTT